This T cell receptor (beta chain) was sequenced during a study of blood T cell repertoires in COVID-19. Germline-derived CDR1 and CDR2 are LGHDT and YNNKEL (reference sequence). This CDR3 region has 14 residues. Trimming removed 1 base from V and 9 bases from J, with 13 bases in between. The assay was immunoSEQ multiplex PCR, and TCRdb's table has in-frame clones only and misses some. The sample has tens of thousands of clones, 75% to 90% seen once. This chain uses TRBV3-1 (or the pseudogene TRBV3-2) with TRBJ1-5; perhaps TRBD1 as D (5 bases). The sequence was collected from a woman between 65 and 79 years old with acute or convalescent COVID-19. The sequencing input was peripheral blood. DNA for the CDR3: TGTGCCAGCAGCCAAGGAGACAGCCTCAGGCCCCAGCATTTT. This codes for CASSQGDSLRPQHF.